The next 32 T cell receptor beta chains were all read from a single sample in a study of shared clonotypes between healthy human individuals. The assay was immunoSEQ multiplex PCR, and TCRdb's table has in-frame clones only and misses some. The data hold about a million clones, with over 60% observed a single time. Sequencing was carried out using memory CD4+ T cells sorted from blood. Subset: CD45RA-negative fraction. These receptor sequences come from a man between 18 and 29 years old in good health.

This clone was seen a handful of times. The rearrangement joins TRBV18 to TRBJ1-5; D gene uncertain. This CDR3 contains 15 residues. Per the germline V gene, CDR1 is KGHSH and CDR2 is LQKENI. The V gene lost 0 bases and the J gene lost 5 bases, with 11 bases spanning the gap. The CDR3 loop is CASSPPGRLYQPQHF. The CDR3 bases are TGTGCCAGCTCACCACCGGGCAGGTTGTATCAGCCCCAGCATTTT.

The CDR3 DNA reads as TGTGCCAGCAGCCATCAAGCCTATGGACAGGGGGGAGAAGCTTTCTTT. This codes for CASSHQAYGQGGEAFF. The chain uses TRBV7-9 and TRBJ1-1, with 10 bases matching TRBD1. V lost 5 bases and J lost 8; bases outside the gene matches: 14. Germline-derived CDR1 and CDR2 are SEHNR and FQNEAQ (reference sequence). CDR3 size: 16 residues. Combining the CDR3 with reference TRBV7-9 and TRBJ1-1 gives the whole variable domain DTGVSQNPRHKITKRGQNVTFRCDPISEHNRLYWYRQTLGQGPEFLTYFQNEAQLEKSRLLSDRFSAERPKGSFSTLEIQRTEQGDSAMYLCASSHQAYGQGGEAFFGQGTRLTVV.

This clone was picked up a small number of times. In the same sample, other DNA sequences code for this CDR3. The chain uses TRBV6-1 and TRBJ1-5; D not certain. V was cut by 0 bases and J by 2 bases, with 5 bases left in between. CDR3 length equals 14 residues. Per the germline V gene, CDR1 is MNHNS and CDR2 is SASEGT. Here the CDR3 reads CASSEAGRNQPQHF. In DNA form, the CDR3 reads TGTGCCAGCAGTGAAGCCGGGCGCAATCAGCCCCAGCATTTT.

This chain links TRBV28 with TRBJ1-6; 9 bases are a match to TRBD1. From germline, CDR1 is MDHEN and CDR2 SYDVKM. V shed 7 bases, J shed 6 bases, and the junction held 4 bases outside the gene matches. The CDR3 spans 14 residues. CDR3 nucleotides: TGTGCCAGCACAGGGACAGGGAGTAATTCACCCCTCCACTTT. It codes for CASTGTGSNSPLHF.

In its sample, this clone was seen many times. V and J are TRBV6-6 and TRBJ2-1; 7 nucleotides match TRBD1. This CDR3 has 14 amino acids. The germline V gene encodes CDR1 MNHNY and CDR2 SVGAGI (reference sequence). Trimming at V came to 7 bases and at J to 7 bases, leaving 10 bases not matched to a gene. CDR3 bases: TGTGCCAGCATCCCGGGACAGTTTACTAATGAGCAGTTCTTC. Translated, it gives CASIPGQFTNEQFF.

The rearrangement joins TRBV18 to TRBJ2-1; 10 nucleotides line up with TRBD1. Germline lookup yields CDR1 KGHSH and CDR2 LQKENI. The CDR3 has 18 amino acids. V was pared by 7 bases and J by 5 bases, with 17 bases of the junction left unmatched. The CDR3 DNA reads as TGTGCCAGCTATCCGGGACAGGGGCGATCAAAAGTAGACAATGAGCAGTTCTTC. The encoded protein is CASYPGQGRSKVDNEQFF.

CDR3 region: CASSYSGESYNEQFF. Written as DNA, the CDR3 is TGTGCCAGCAGTTATTCCGGGGAGTCCTACAATGAGCAGTTCTTC. The chain employs TRBV6-6 and TRBJ2-1; weak D call: TRBD2 (5 bases). Trimming left V 3 bases short and J 1 base short, with 10 bases between. From germline, CDR1 is MNHNY and CDR2 SVGAGI (reference sequence). The CDR3 loop spans 15 amino acids.

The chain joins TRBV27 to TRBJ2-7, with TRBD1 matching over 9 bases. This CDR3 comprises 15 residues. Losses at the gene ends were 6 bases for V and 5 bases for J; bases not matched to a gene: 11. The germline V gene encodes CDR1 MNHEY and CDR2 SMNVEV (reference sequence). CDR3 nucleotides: TGTGCCAGCAGCCGACCGGGACAGGGAAGCCACGAGCAGTACTTC. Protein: CASSRPGQGSHEQYF.

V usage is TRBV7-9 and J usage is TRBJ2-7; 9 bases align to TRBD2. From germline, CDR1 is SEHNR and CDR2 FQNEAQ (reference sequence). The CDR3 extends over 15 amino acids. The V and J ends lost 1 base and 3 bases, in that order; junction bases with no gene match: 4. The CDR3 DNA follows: TGTGCCAGCAGCTTAGTCCCTAGCGGGGACTACGAGCAGTACTTC. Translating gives CASSLVPSGDYEQYF.

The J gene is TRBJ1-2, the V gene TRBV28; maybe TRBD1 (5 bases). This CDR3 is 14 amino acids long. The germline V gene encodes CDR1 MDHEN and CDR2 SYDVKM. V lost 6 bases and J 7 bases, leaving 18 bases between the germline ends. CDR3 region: CASRTTATVFGYTF. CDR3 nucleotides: TGTGCCAGCAGAACGACAGCCACAGTCTTTGGCTACACCTTC.

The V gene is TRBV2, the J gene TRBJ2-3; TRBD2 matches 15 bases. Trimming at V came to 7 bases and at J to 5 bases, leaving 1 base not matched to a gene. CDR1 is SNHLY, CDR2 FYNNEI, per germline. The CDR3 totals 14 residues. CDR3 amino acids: CASKGLAGGDTQYF. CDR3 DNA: TGTGCCAGCAAGGGACTAGCGGGGGGAGATACGCAGTATTTT.

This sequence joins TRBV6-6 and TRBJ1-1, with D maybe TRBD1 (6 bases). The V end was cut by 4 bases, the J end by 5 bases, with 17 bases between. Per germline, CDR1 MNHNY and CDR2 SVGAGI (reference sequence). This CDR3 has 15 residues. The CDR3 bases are TGTGCCAGCAGTTCGAGGGACAACCGAGGGACTGAAGCTTTCTTT. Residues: CASSSRDNRGTEAFF.

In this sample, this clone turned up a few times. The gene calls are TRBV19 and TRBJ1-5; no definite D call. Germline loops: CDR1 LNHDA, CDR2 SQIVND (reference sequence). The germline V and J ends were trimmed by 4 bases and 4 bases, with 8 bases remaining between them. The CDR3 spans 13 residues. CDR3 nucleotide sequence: TGTGCCAGTAGTAACGACAAGAATCAGCCCCAGCATTTT. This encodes CASSNDKNQPQHF.

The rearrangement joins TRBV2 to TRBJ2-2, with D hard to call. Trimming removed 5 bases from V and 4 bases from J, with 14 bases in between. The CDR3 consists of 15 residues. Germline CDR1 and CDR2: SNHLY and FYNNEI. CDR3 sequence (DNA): TGTGCCAGCAGTTACTACGGATATGGCACCGGGGAGCTGTTTTTT. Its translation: CASSYYGYGTGELFF.

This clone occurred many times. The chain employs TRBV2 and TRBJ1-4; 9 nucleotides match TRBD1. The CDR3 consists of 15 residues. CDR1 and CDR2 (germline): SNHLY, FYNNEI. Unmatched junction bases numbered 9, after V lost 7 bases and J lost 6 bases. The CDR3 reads CASNNRGPLDEKLFF. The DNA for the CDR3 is TGTGCCAGCAACAACAGGGGGCCCCTAGATGAAAAACTGTTTTTT.

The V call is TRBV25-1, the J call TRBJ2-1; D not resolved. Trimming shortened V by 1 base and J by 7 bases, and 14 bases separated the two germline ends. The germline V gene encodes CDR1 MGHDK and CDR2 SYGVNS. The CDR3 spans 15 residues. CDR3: CASSEFGQNGNEQFF. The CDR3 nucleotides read TGTGCCAGCAGTGAATTTGGGCAGAACGGGAATGAGCAGTTCTTC.

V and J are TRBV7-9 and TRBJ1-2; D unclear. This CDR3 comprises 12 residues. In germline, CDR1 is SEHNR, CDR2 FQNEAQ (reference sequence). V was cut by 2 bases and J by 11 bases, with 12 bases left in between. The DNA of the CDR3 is TGTGCCAGCAGCTTATCGGGTGACCGGTACACCTTC. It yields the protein CASSLSGDRYTF.

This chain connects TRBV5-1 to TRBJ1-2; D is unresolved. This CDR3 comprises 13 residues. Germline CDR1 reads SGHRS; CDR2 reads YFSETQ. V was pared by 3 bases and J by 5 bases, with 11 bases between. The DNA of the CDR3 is TGCGCCAGCAGCTCCGGAACCATATATGGCTACACCTTC. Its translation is CASSSGTIYGYTF.

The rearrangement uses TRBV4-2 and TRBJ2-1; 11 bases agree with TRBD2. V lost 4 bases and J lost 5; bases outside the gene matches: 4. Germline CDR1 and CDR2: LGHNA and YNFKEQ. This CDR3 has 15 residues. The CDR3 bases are TGTGCCAGCAGCCCTACTAGCGGGGGAAACAATGAGCAGTTCTTC. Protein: CASSPTSGGNNEQFF.

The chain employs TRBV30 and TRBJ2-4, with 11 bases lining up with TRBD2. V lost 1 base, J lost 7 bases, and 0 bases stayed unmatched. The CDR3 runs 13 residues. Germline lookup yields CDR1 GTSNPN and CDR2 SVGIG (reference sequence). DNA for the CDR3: TGTGCCTGGAGTGGACTAGCGGGGAACATTCAGTACTTC. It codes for CAWSGLAGNIQYF.

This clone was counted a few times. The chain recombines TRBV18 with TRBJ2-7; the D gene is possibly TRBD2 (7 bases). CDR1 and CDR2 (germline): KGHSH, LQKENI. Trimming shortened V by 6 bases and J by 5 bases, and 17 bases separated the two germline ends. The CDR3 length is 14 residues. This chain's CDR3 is CASSTLGGPNEQYF. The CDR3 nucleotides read TGTGCCAGCTCCACCTTGGGGGGGCCCAACGAGCAGTACTTC.

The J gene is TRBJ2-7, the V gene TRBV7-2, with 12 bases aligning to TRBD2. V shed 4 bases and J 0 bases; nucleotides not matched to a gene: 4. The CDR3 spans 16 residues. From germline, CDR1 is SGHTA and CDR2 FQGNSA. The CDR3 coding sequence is TGTGCCAGCAGCTCCGCGACTAGCGGGAGCTCCTACGAGCAGTACTTC. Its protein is CASSSATSGSSYEQYF. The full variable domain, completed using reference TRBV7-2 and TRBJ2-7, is GAGVSQSPSNKVTEKGKDVELRCDPISGHTALYWYRQSLGQGLEFLIYFQGNSAPDKSGLPSDRFSAERTGGSVSTLTIQRTQQEDSAVYLCASSSATSGSSYEQYFGPGTRLTVT.

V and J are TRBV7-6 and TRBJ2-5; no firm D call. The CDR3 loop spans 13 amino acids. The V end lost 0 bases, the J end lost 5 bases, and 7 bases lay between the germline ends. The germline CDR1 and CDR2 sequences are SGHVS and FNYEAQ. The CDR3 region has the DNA TGTGCCAGCAGCTTAGCAGGGTTGGAGACCCAGTACTTC. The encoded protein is CASSLAGLETQYF. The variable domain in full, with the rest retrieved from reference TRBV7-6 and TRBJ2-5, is GAGVSQSPRYKVTKRGQDVALRCDPISGHVSLYWYRQALGQGPEFLTYFNYEAQQDKSGLPNDRFSAERPEGSISTLTIQRTEQRDSAMYRCASSLAGLETQYFGPGTRLLVL.

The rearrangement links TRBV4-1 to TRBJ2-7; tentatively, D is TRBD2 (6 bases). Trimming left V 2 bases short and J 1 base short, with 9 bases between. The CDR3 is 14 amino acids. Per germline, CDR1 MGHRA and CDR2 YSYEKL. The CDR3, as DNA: TGCGCCAGCAGCCAATACGGGGGTTCCTACGAGCAGTACTTC. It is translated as CASSQYGGSYEQYF.

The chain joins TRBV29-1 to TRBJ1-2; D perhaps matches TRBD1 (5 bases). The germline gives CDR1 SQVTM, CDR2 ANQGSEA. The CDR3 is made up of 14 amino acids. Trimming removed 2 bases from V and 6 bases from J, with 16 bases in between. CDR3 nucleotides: TGCAGCGTTGAAATAGGCCCAGGGTACCATGGCTACACCTTC. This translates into CSVEIGPGYHGYTF.

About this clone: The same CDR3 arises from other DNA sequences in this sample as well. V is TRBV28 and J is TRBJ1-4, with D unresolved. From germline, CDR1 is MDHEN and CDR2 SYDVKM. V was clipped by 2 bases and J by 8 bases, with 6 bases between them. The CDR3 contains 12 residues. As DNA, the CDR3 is TGTGCCAGCAGTTTAGGCGGCGAAAAACTGTTTTTT. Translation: CASSLGGEKLFF. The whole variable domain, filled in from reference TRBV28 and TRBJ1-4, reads DVKVTQSSRYLVKRTGEKVFLECVQDMDHENMFWYRQDPGLGLRLIYFSYDVKMKEKGDIPEGYSVSREKKERFSLILESASTNQTSMYLCASSLGGEKLFFGSGTQLSVL.

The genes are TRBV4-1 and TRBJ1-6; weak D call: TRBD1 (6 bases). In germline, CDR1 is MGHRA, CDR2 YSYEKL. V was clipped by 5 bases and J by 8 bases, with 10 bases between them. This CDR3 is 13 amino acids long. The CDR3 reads CASSTTGYSPLHF. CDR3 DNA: TGCGCCAGCAGCACCACAGGGTATTCACCCCTCCACTTT.

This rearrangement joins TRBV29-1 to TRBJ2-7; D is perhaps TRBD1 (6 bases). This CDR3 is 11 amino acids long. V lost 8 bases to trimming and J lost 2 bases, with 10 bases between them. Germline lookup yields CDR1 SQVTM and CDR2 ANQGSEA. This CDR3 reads CSCGGTYEQYF. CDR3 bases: TGCAGCTGTGGGGGCACCTACGAGCAGTACTTC.

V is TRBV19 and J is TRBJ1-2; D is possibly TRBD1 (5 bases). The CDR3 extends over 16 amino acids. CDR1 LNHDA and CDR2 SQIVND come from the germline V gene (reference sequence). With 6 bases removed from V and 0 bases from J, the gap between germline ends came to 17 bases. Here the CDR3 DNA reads TGTGCCAGTAGAAAGGGGAAGACGGGACCTAACTATGGCTACACCTTC. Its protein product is CASRKGKTGPNYGYTF.

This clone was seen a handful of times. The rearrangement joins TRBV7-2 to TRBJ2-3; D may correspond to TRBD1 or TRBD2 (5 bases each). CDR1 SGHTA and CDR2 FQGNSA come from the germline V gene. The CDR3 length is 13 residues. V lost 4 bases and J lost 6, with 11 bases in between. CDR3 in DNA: TGTGCCAGCAGCTATGGGGGTTCGGATACGCAGTATTTT. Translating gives CASSYGGSDTQYF.

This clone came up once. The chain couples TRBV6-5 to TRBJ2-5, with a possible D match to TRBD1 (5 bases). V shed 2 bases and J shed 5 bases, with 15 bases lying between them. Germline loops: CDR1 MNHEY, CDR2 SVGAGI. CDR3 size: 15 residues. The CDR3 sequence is CASSYDGAGWETQYF. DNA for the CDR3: TGTGCCAGCAGTTACGATGGGGCAGGTTGGGAGACCCAGTACTTC.

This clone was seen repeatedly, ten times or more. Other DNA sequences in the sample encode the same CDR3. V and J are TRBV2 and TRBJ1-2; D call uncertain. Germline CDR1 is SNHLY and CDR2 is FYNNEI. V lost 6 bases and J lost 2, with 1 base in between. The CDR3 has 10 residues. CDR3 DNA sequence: TGTGCCAGCAGCAACTATGGCTACACCTTC. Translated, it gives CASSNYGYTF.